These T cell receptor beta chains were read from a single sample in a study of T cells in Graves' hyperthyroidism and ophthalmopathy. TCRdb recomputed calls from the multiplex PCR reads with MiXCR, one row per CDR3 protein. This table has about 520,000 distinct CDR3 sequences, 24% appearing once. Sequenced: blood. The receptors here all came from a woman aged 30 to 39 with Graves' ophthalmopathy. Each CDR3 is given without its conserved first and last residue.

>TRBV5-1
ASSFQASSSGANVLT
>TRBV27
ASSSGTQGGYGYT
>TRBV7-2
ASSFQKQETQY
>TRBV2
ASSAMGGNQPQH
>TRBV28
ASSGTGGVGYEQY
>TRBV28
ASSNSGSPGYGYT
>TRBV12-3/TRBV12-4
ASSSRELGTGELF
>TRBV6-1
ASTRGGNGYT
>TRBV14
ASSQVPGGGELF
>TRBV12-3/TRBV12-4
ASTQSPAGELF
>TRBV28
ASSGGIEAF
>TRBV6-1
ASSETGQNQPQH
>TRBV12-3/TRBV12-4
ASSNRGPNTEAF
>TRBV6-5
ASSYGKGDYGYT
>TRBV30
AGRGDTDTQY
>TRBV6-1
ASSLSGGSGGYT
>TRBV2
ASSDGGAKGETQY
>TRBV5-1
ASSLGGERPQH
>TRBV5-1
ASSQRDSPLH
>TRBV11-3
ASSSPGGCNQPQH
>TRBV12-3/TRBV12-4
ASSLRGGLGDTQY
>TRBV2
ASHGAMQETQY
>TRBV6-5
ASSRSGQETQY
>TRBV6-1
ASGWTTLNQPQH
>TRBV11-1
ASSWTARTYEQY
>TRBV5-1
ASSLGQENTEAF
>TRBV6-5
ASSTRGEFGYT
>TRBV6-2/TRBV6-3
ASSPKSVGLASHSNQPQH
>TRBV11-1
ASSLRTHGNTEAF
>TRBV20-1
SARDPGGVLDEQY
>TRBV30
AWSVLRGTGVIHEQY
>TRBV12-3/TRBV12-4
ASSLGGTVGSYEQY
>TRBV6-5
ASSYSTRGGTAEAF